This T cell receptor beta chain was recorded in a study of cytomegalovirus exposure and HLA in healthy donors. A word on this clone: Its target is not known.

Germline CDR1 and CDR2: SGHDT and YYEEEE. The CDR3 spans 12 residues. The V end was cut by 0 bases, the J end by 4 bases, with 4 bases between. The study ran its PCR with 60 Vbeta and 13 Jbeta primers. Source study methods: Later work found 80 million to 85 million unique TCR beta chains, with 9 million to 13 million shared. The table came from immunoSEQ multiplex PCR; TCRdb's copy has only in-frame clones and leaves some out. The V and J calls and the clone size are those of that table, but D and trimming were determined from the DNA. This repertoire shows around 200,000 clones, around 83% found once; its top ten account for around 0.75%. Broader study findings: A later analysis reportedly found that, within productive TCRs, an Asian-associated ancestry cluster had fewer N-insertions than the mean observed across the roughly 630 donors. Sequencing likely produced, as an artifact, a cluster of highly shared sequence variants.

This receptor was identified in a young woman in good health and CMV-seronegative. What was sequenced was PBMCs. The V and J genes are TRBV5-6 and TRBJ1-2; unclear D gene. CDR3 protein: CASSLDSYGYTF. CDR3 in DNA: TGTGCCAGCAGCTTGGACAGCTATGGCTACACCTTC. The full variable domain, with the rest looked up from reference TRBV5-6 and TRBJ1-2, is DAGVTQSPTHLIKTRGQQVTLRCSPKSGHDTVSWYQQALGQGPQFIFQYYEEEERQRGNFPDRFSGHQFPNYSSELNVNALLLGDSALYLCASSLDSYGYTFGSGTRLTVV.